Sequencing of this TCR beta chain was carried out in a study of control samples from healthy donors and cancer patients. Sequenced by immunoSEQ multiplex PCR; TCRdb stores in-frame clones only, minus some. The sample lists 150,000 to 200,000 clones, 90% to 95% occurring once. Trimming took off 2 bases at V and 5 bases at J, with 9 bases between the two ends. The CDR3 has 12 amino acids. Germline V lookup: CDR1 GTSNPN, CDR2 SVGIG (reference sequence). This chain connects TRBV30 to TRBJ1-1; a possible D gene is TRBD1 (5 bases). Sequenced sample: blood. This receptor was taken from a young woman in good health. The CDR3 loop is CAWSLGGTEAFF. For the CDR3, the DNA is TGTGCCTGGAGTTTGGGGGGGACTGAAGCTTTCTTT. The full variable domain, rest sourced from reference TRBV30 and TRBJ1-1, is SQTIHQWPATLVQPVGSPLSLECTVEGTSNPNLYWYRQAAGRGLQLLFYSVGIGQISSEVPQNLSASRPQDRQFILSSKKLLLSDSGFYLCAWSLGGTEAFFGQGTRLTVV.